A selection of T cell receptor beta chains follows, all from one sample in a study of OX40 agonist ivuxolimab in advanced cancers. Profiled with immunoSEQ multiplex PCR; TCRdb holds only in-frame clones, not every one. This table has almost 85,000 clones, roughly nine tenths appearing once. The sample consisted of CD4+ or CD8+ T cells sorted from blood, taken in a trial of the OX40 agonist ivuxolimab. These receptor sequences come from an adult with an advanced solid tumor such as melanoma, head and neck, liver or kidney cancer. Both conserved end residues are part of each CDR3. The D gene is left open where the match is weak. Clone size is given for some rows only: seen once, a few or many times, or a class if the clone is expanded.

V	J	size	D	CDR3	DNA
TRBV5-5	TRBJ1-6	NA	NA	CASSFNHAGGNSPLHF	TGTGCCAGCAGCTTTAATCATGCGGGGGGCAATTCACCCCTCCACTTT
TRBV29-1	TRBJ1-2	NA	TRBD1	CSATPGQGGGYGYTF	TGCAGCGCCACCCCGGGACAGGGGGGAGGGTATGGCTACACCTTC
TRBV11-2	TRBJ2-2	NA	TRBD1	CASSLEFWTGAGELFF	TGTGCCAGCAGCTTAGAGTTCTGGACAGGGGCCGGGGAGCTGTTTTTT
TRBV5-1	TRBJ2-1	NA	NA	CASSLGPGQYNEQFF	TGCGCCAGCAGCTTGGGTCCCGGACAATACAATGAGCAGTTCTTC
TRBV4-1	TRBJ1-1	few	TRBD1	CASRGLQGRTEAFF	TGCGCCAGCAGGGGTCTACAGGGGCGAACTGAAGCTTTCTTT
TRBV28	TRBJ1-5	NA	NA	CASRKQGNQPQHF	TGTGCCAGCAGGAAACAGGGAAATCAGCCCCAGCATTTT
TRBV4-2	TRBJ1-6	NA	NA	CASSQGTQGIDNSPLHF	TGTGCCAGCAGCCAAGGGACACAGGGTATTGATAATTCACCCCTCCACTTT
TRBV27	TRBJ1-1	NA	NA	CASSFRENTEAFF	TGTGCCAGCAGTTTTCGCGAAAACACTGAAGCTTTCTTT
TRBV10-3	TRBJ1-5	NA	NA	CAISDSSNQPQHF	TGTGCCATCAGTGACTCTAGCAATCAGCCCCAGCATTTT
TRBV6-1	TRBJ1-5	NA	NA	CASNKGPYSNQPQHF	TGTGCCAGCAACAAGGGACCCTATAGCAATCAGCCCCAGCATTTT
TRBV18	TRBJ2-3	once	NA	CASSPNLGDGPSTDTQYF	TGTGCCAGCTCACCAAATCTAGGGGATGGCCCTAGCACAGATACGCAGTATTTT
TRBV6-5	TRBJ2-5	NA	TRBD2	CASSYLGLAGQETQYF	TGTGCCAGCAGTTACTTGGGACTAGCGGGGCAAGAGACCCAGTACTTC
TRBV18	TRBJ2-1	NA	NA	CASGPAWNEQFF	TGTGCCAGCGGCCCCGCCTGGAATGAGCAGTTCTTC
TRBV28	TRBJ2-7	NA	NA	CASREELYEQYF	TGTGCCAGCAGAGAAGAGCTCTACGAGCAGTACTTC
TRBV15	TRBJ2-1	NA	TRBD2	CATSRKTSRGSYNEQFF	TGTGCCACCAGCAGAAAGACTAGCAGAGGCTCCTACAATGAGCAGTTCTTC
TRBV4-2	TRBJ2-1	NA	TRBD1	CASSVDGPGQGVNEQFF	TGTGCCAGCAGCGTCGACGGTCCGGGACAGGGGGTAAATGAGCAGTTCTTC
TRBV2	TRBJ2-7	once	TRBD1	CASRRQGASEQYF	TGTGCCAGCAGGAGACAGGGGGCGAGCGAGCAGTACTTC